The rows below give T cell receptor beta chains drawn from one sample of a study of shared clonotypes between healthy human individuals. Assay: immunoSEQ multiplex PCR; the TCRdb copy retains only in-frame clones and omits some. The table includes about 2 million clones, about 95% detected once. What was sequenced was naive CD8+ T cells sorted from blood. These receptors all stem from a man in his late teens or twenties in good health. The CDR3 runs from the conserved cysteine through the conserved F or W. A D gene is named only where the DNA matches it firmly. A row's size may be missing; if present it is once, few, many or a size class.

TRBV28	-	TRBJ2-1	-	CASSFAGSYNEQFF	TGTGCCAGCAGTTTCGCAGGCTCCTACAATGAGCAGTTCTTC
TRBV27	-	TRBJ1-1	-	CASSLSGRMNTEAFF	TGTGCCAGCAGTTTGTCGGGACGGATGAACACTGAAGCTTTCTTT
TRBV6-5	once	TRBJ1-1	-	CASSLIVAGPNTEAFF	TGTGCCAGCAGTTTGATCGTCGCGGGCCCAAACACTGAAGCTTTCTTT
TRBV30	-	TRBJ2-3	TRBD2	CAWTLGAGEADTQYF	TGTGCCTGGACCCTAGGGGCGGGGGAGGCAGATACGCAGTATTTT
TRBV9	-	TRBJ2-1	TRBD2	CASSAGLAEYNEQFF	TGTGCCAGCAGCGCGGGACTAGCGGAGTACAATGAGCAGTTCTTC
TRBV4-1	-	TRBJ2-7	-	CASSFDKGSYEQYF	TGCGCCAGCAGCTTCGACAAGGGAAGCTACGAGCAGTACTTC
TRBV11-2	-	TRBJ2-7	-	CASSLAPPTPTYEQYF	TGTGCCAGCAGCTTAGCCCCCCCGACACCTACCTACGAGCAGTACTTC
TRBV7-6	-	TRBJ2-7	-	CASSSKAAVSSYEQYF	TGTGCCAGCAGCTCCAAAGCCGCAGTTAGCTCCTACGAGCAGTACTTC
TRBV7-9	once	TRBJ1-1	-	CASSLAVIGTEAFF	TGTGCCAGCAGCTTAGCGGTGATTGGGACTGAAGCTTTCTTT
TRBV4-1	-	TRBJ2-2	TRBD2	CASSQEGGSTTGELFF	TGCGCCAGCAGCCAAGAAGGCGGGAGTACCACCGGGGAGCTGTTTTTT
TRBV30	-	TRBJ2-3	-	CAWSVLWGLSTDTQYF	TGTGCCTGGAGTGTACTCTGGGGGCTTAGCACAGATACGCAGTATTTT
TRBV27	-	TRBJ2-7	-	CASSIFQGYEQYF	TGTGCCAGCAGTATATTTCAGGGGTACGAGCAGTACTTC
TRBV7-9	-	TRBJ2-3	TRBD2	CASSQTQRGVVTDTQYF	TGTGCCAGCAGCCAAACCCAGCGGGGGGTTGTCACAGATACGCAGTATTTT
TRBV30	once	TRBJ1-6	-	CAWTSGGLNSPLHF	TGTGCCTGGACCTCCGGGGGACTTAATTCACCCCTCCACTTT
TRBV5-8	-	TRBJ2-5	-	CASSRETQYF	TGTGCCAGCAGCCGAGAGACCCAGTACTTC
TRBV6-5	-	TRBJ1-6	TRBD1	CASSYGQGDNSPLHF	TGTGCCAGCAGTTACGGACAGGGTGACAATTCACCCCTCCACTTT
TRBV5-6	-	TRBJ2-7	-	CASSSGGSTYEQYF	TGTGCCAGCAGCTCCGGGGGCTCCACCTACGAGCAGTACTTC